This T cell receptor (beta chain) was captured by sequencing in a study of identical twins. TCRdb re-analysed the 5' RACE reads in MiXCR, keeping a single row per CDR3 protein. The sample has 350,000 to 400,000 distinct CDR3 sequences, about 9% seen once. This receptor was taken from a woman between 45 and 60 years old in good health. Sequencing was done on a sample of naive T cells sorted from blood.

This CDR3 reads CASSENRGGEQFF. The DNA of the CDR3 is TGTGCCAGCAGTGAAAACAGGGGGGGTGAGCAGTTCTTC. The chain has TRBV6-1 and TRBJ2-1; the D gene is possibly TRBD1 (8 bases). The CDR3 totals 13 residues. The V and J ends lost 2 bases and 9 bases respectively, with 11 bases between them. Germline V CDR1 and CDR2: MNHNS, SASEGT.